The 9 T cell receptor beta chains reported below all come from one sample, sequenced in a study of blood T cell repertoires in COVID-19. Generated by immunoSEQ multiplex PCR, the TCRdb table keeps only in-frame clones and is missing some. The data hold approximately 220,000 clones, with around 84% observed a single time. The material sequenced was peripheral blood. These receptor sequences come from a woman in her sixties who had recovered from COVID-19.

The DNA of the CDR3 is TGTGCCAGCAGCTTAGCGCATAGGGGTGGGTATAATTCACCCCTCCACTTT. This gives the protein CASSLAHRGGYNSPLHF. The chain joins TRBV7-6 to TRBJ1-6; D possibly corresponds to TRBD1 (5 bases). The CDR3 spans 17 residues. Trimming pared 0 bases from V and 4 bases from J, leaving 13 bases between. Germline CDR1 SGHVS, CDR2 FNYEAQ.

The V gene is TRBV7-3, the J gene TRBJ2-3, with D perhaps TRBD2 (6 bases). Germline CDR1 is SGHTA and CDR2 is FQGTGA. V lost 3 bases to trimming and J lost 3 bases, with 13 bases between them. The CDR3 sequence is 15 residues long. CDR3 sequence: CASSFTGVKTDTQYF. CDR3 bases: TGTGCCAGCAGCTTTACGGGGGTAAAGACAGATACGCAGTATTTT.

The CDR3, as DNA: TGTGCCAGCAGTACCCGGGACAGAGGGTCCTACGAGCAGTACTTC. It encodes CASSTRDRGSYEQYF. The gene calls are TRBV27 and TRBJ2-7, with 7 bases fitting TRBD1. This CDR3 is built from 15 residues. V shed 5 bases, J shed 1 base, and the junction held 8 bases outside the gene matches. The V gene's germline CDR1 is MNHEY and CDR2 SMNVEV (reference sequence).

This clone has a single count. The V and J genes are TRBV5-4 and TRBJ2-7; TRBD1 aligns across 8 bases. CDR1 is SGHNT and CDR2 is YYREEE in the germline V gene (reference sequence). CDR3 length equals 14 residues. V lost 0 bases to trimming and J lost 5 bases; unmatched junction nucleotides: 4. The CDR3 region has the DNA TGTGCCAGCAGCTTGGAGACAGGGGAAGACGAGCAGTACTTC. The encoded protein is CASSLETGEDEQYF. Based on the CDR3 plus reference TRBV5-4 and TRBJ2-7, the full variable domain is ETGVTQSPTHLIKTRGQQVTLRCSSQSGHNTVSWYQQALGQGPQFIFQYYREEENGRGNFPPRFSGLQFPNYSSELNVNALELDDSALYLCASSLETGEDEQYFGPGTRLTVT.

This sequence joins TRBV7-9 and TRBJ1-1; the match to TRBD1 covers 7 bases. The CDR3 is made up of 14 amino acids. The ends lost 4 bases at V and 5 bases at J; junction bases unmatched: 7. Germline V gene sequence: CDR1 SEHNR, CDR2 FQNEAQ (reference sequence). CDR3 region: CASSSTQGLTEAFF. In DNA form, the CDR3 reads TGTGCCAGCAGCTCCACACAGGGGTTAACTGAAGCTTTCTTT. Looking up the rest from reference TRBV7-9 and TRBJ1-1 gives the full variable domain: DTGVSQNPRHKITKRGQNVTFRCDPISEHNRLYWYRQTLGQGPEFLTYFQNEAQLEKSRLLSDRFSAERPKGSFSTLEIQRTEQGDSAMYLCASSSTQGLTEAFFGQGTRLTVV.

The gene calls are TRBV27 and TRBJ2-1, with D tentatively TRBD2 (7 bases). The CDR3 totals 17 residues. The germline V gene has CDR1 MNHEY and CDR2 SMNVEV (reference sequence). The V and J ends lost 1 base and 6 bases respectively, with 19 bases between them. The CDR3 protein is CASSLLAGEGLVNEQFF. The DNA for the CDR3 is TGTGCCAGCAGTTTATTGGCAGGGGAGGGGTTGGTCAATGAGCAGTTCTTC.

The chain has TRBV18 and TRBJ1-2, with D maybe TRBD1 (6 bases). Germline CDR1 is KGHSH and CDR2 is LQKENI. There are 15 residues in the CDR3. The V end lost 0 bases, the J end lost 9 bases, and 17 bases lay between the germline ends. DNA for the CDR3: TGTGCCAGCTCACCACCGAACAGGGTCGAAAATAGCTACACCTTC. This encodes CASSPPNRVENSYTF.

This chain links TRBV2 with TRBJ1-4; no definite D call. CDR1 and CDR2 (germline): SNHLY, FYNNEI. Trimming shortened V by 10 bases and J by 0 bases, and 12 bases separated the two germline ends. There are 14 residues in the CDR3. CDR3 nucleotide sequence: TGTGCCACGCGCGGCCACGCAACTAATGAAAAACTGTTTTTT. It yields the protein CATRGHATNEKLFF. The full variable domain, with the rest looked up from reference TRBV2 and TRBJ1-4, is EPEVTQTPSHQVTQMGQEVILRCVPISNHLYFYWYRQILGQKVEFLVSFYNNEISEKSEIFDDQFSVERPDGSNFTLKIRSTKLEDSAMYFCATRGHATNEKLFFGSGTQLSVL.

The CDR3 DNA sequence: TGTGCCAGCAGCTTATACGATCTGAGCGGCTATGGCTACACCTTC. It encodes CASSLYDLSGYGYTF. The rearrangement uses TRBV7-9 and TRBJ1-2; D uncertain. Germline V CDR1 and CDR2: SEHNR, FQNEAQ (reference sequence). V shed 2 bases and J shed 4 bases, with 14 bases lying between them. This CDR3 spans 15 amino acids.